Described below is a single T cell receptor (beta chain) sequence and its context. In this sample, this clone turned up once. The antigen it recognizes is unknown. Within one base of it there is no much larger clone, and no base qualities were kept. The data are from a study of shared clonotypes between healthy human individuals (dated by TCRdb to the early 2020s). Looking at the study overall: A couple of women and a few men aged 18 to 49 years were included in the cohort. For each donor, three plates each were used for CD4 naive and CD4 memory, two plates were used for CD8 naive, and one plate was used for CD8 memory. The study deeply sequenced blood TCR repertoires of five healthy adults to estimate repertoire size and the extent of clonotype sharing between individuals. To increase sequencing depth and limit assay-specific biases, TCR repertoire library preparation and sequencing were carried out by different laboratories using diverse techniques. Each donor's leukapheresis produced roughly between about 0.85 and 10 billion PBMCs.

CD8 naive samples consisted of CD45RO-negative cells that were positively selected for CCR7, yielding a CD45RA+CCR7+ population without TemRA cells. Healthy HIV-negative adults with no recently reported acute infections or vaccinations were included as donors. Every donor was a Caucasian adult living in Nashville, Tennessee, USA. After blood collection by leukapheresis, PBMCs were isolated using Ficoll-Histopaque density gradient centrifugation and then cryopreserved in the vapor phase of liquid nitrogen. Analytical flow cytometry was used to check the purity and quantity of each magnetically sorted T cell population. Genomic DNA was isolated from each sorted fraction and quantified by UV absorbance on a Nanodrop 2000c. Points the paper makes about the study in general: Because the study included a small number of donors, the genetic and exposure-history diversity represented was limited. Sampling was restricted to blood, and TCR repertoires in tissue are likely to differ from TCR repertoires in blood. Sharing across several donors was observed for approximately 5% of naive CD4, over 3% of naive CD8, 2.3% of memory CD4, and roughly 0.4% of memory CD8 clonotypes. Larger estimated clonotype richness was generally found for naive subsets than for memory subsets. Pairwise subsampling led to the expectation that sequencing depth would affect the degree of clonotype sharing among donors. Compared with non-shared clonotypes, clonotypes shared by all four sorted-subset donors had higher generation probabilities. Even with the large sequencing depth, rarefaction of the sorted-subset datasets indicated that sequencing was incomplete.

The germline V gene (reference sequence) gives CDR1 as LNHDA and CDR2 as SQIVND. After removal of 2 bases from V and 6 bases from J, the junction retains 4 bases not matched to a gene. Counted from cysteine to phenylalanine, this CDR3 has 14 amino acids. Kept here is only the CDR3 DNA, which spans 42 bases and is read in frame from base 1. TCR CDR3 regions were amplified from genomic DNA by multiplex PCR using the deep immunoSEQ assay. Extracted genomic DNA from each cell subset was distributed evenly across all wells of several immunoSEQ 96-well plates, and each plate was treated as a replicate. For sorted subsets, roughly 200 ng of genomic DNA, equivalent to 25,000 to 35,000 T cell genomes, went into each replicate PCR. Purified libraries were quantified with a Qubit 3.0 fluorometer, sized on a Bioanalyzer 2100, and re-quantified with the KAPA Library Quantification kit. Each immunoSEQ 96-well plate was sequenced on its own single-read 150-cycle Illumina NextSeq 550 flow cell. As for the authors' bioinformatics: Because the immunoSEQ output included only junctional sequences and no quality scores, the filtering could not be the same as the filtering used for full-length reads. Sequences were annotated with PyIR, a Python wrapper for IgBLAST v1.9, and V/J genes and CDR3 were assigned using IMGT germline references. Reads with weak V/J assignments (E-value above 1e-6), missing CDR3, stop codons, out-of-frame junctions, or ambiguous translated residues were removed. V3J clonotypes were defined by identical inferred V gene, J gene, and CDR3 amino acid sequence. The percentage overlap between two repertoires was calculated by dividing the number of shared unique clonotypes by the size of the smaller repertoire. Richness of each repertoire was evaluated using RTK rarefaction, the Chao1 estimator, and Recon v2.1 estimates of unobserved clonotypes. Generation probabilities were computed with OLGA for all TCRbeta clonotypes obtained by the gDNA method from several donors. This is the immuneACCESS table as TCRdb keeps it, with only in-frame sequences that have V and J called. A part of the clones is gone; compared with another copy, unresolved V genes explain less than half, and the rest is unexplained. V and J calls and clone size are copied from that table; D and trimming were computed from the DNA. The sample records about 2.2 million clones, 85% to 95% of which are singletons. The ten top clones hold under 2% of the sample.

Input material: naive CD8+ T cells from PBMCs. In the paper's terms, the cell subset or site label means: CD45RA+CCR7+. The rearrangement joined TRBV19 to TRBJ1-5; 7 of the junction bases match TRBD1. The sequence derives from a man younger than 30 in good health. Some clones in this sample may be carry-over from other donors' samples. The CDR3 loop reads CASSINRGSQPQHF. The DNA sequence is given as TGTGCCAGTAGTATAAACAGGGGTAGTCAGCCCCAGCATTTT.